The rows below give T cell receptor beta chains drawn from one sample of a study of blood T cell repertoires in COVID-19. Clones were read by immunoSEQ multiplex PCR, and TCRdb kept only the in-frame ones, dropping some. The sample gives about 130,000 clones, around 81% of which show up once; around a tenth is in the top ten. Sequenced material: peripheral blood. All receptors derive from a middle-aged man with active or convalescent COVID-19. The CDR3 runs from the conserved cysteine through the conserved F or W. D genes are given only for firm matches. Part of the rows lack a size; the others show once, few, many or a class for expanded clones.

v_call: TRBV19; d_call: TRBD1; clone_size: once; j_call: TRBJ1-1; cdr3_aa: CAISGTGLVTEAFF; cdr3_nt: TGTGCCATTTCCGGGACAGGGTTGGTCACTGAAGCTTTCTTT
v_call: TRBV7-9; d_call: -; clone_size: -; j_call: TRBJ1-4; cdr3_aa: CASSLATARGTTNEKLFF; cdr3_nt: TGTGCCAGCAGCTTGGCAACCGCCAGGGGTACAACTAATGAAAAACTGTTTTTT
v_call: TRBV6-6; d_call: -; clone_size: -; j_call: TRBJ2-1; cdr3_aa: CASSYAGEGYNEQFF; cdr3_nt: TGTGCCAGCAGTTACGCAGGGGAGGGCTACAATGAGCAGTTCTTC
v_call: TRBV5-1; d_call: TRBD2; clone_size: -; j_call: TRBJ2-5; cdr3_aa: CASSPRLAGGTKETQYF; cdr3_nt: TGCGCCAGCAGCCCCAGACTAGCGGGGGGGACTAAAGAGACCCAGTACTTC
v_call: TRBV27; d_call: -; clone_size: -; j_call: TRBJ2-2; cdr3_aa: CASSWVFGEGNTGELFF; cdr3_nt: TGTGCCAGCAGTTGGGTTTTCGGAGAGGGGAACACCGGGGAGCTGTTTTTT
v_call: TRBV3-1/TRBV3-2; d_call: TRBD1; clone_size: -; j_call: TRBJ1-1; cdr3_aa: CASSRGQLNTEAFF; cdr3_nt: TGTGCCAGCAGCCGGGGACAGTTGAACACTGAAGCTTTCTTT
v_call: TRBV6-1; d_call: -; clone_size: -; j_call: TRBJ2-1; cdr3_aa: CASSEASRGLSSYNEQFF; cdr3_nt: TGTGCCAGCAGTGAAGCATCGCGGGGGCTCAGCTCCTACAATGAGCAGTTCTTC
v_call: TRBV7-2; d_call: -; clone_size: -; j_call: TRBJ1-2; cdr3_aa: CASSSDRYGYTF; cdr3_nt: TGTGCCAGCTCCTCAGACAGATATGGCTACACCTTC
v_call: TRBV5-5; d_call: TRBD1; clone_size: few; j_call: TRBJ2-7; cdr3_aa: CASSRRQGISVEQYF; cdr3_nt: TGTGCCAGCAGCCGGAGACAGGGGATTTCCGTCGAGCAGTACTTC
v_call: TRBV5-1; d_call: TRBD1; clone_size: -; j_call: TRBJ1-1; cdr3_aa: CASSTGGNTEAFF; cdr3_nt: TGCGCCAGCAGTACAGGGGGGAATACTGAAGCTTTCTTT
v_call: TRBV5-6; d_call: TRBD1; clone_size: -; j_call: TRBJ1-2; cdr3_aa: CASSFWGTGVVGYTF; cdr3_nt: TGTGCCAGCAGCTTTTGGGGAACAGGGGTTGTTGGCTACACCTTC
v_call: TRBV6-2/TRBV6-3; d_call: -; clone_size: -; j_call: TRBJ1-2; cdr3_aa: CASRYSVSNYGYTF; cdr3_nt: TGTGCCAGCAGGTACAGCGTCTCTAACTATGGCTACACCTTC
v_call: TRBV12-3/TRBV12-4; d_call: -; clone_size: -; j_call: TRBJ1-6; cdr3_aa: CASSSGNSPLHF; cdr3_nt: TGTGCCAGCAGCTCAGGGAATTCACCCCTCCACTTT
v_call: TRBV27; d_call: TRBD1; clone_size: -; j_call: TRBJ2-2; cdr3_aa: CASRPGTANTGELFF; cdr3_nt: TGTGCCAGCAGGCCCGGGACAGCGAACACCGGGGAGCTGTTTTTT
v_call: TRBV18; d_call: -; clone_size: -; j_call: TRBJ2-7; cdr3_aa: CASSLGTSSYEQYF; cdr3_nt: TGTGCCAGCTCCCTTGGTACTAGCTCCTACGAGCAGTACTTC
v_call: TRBV5-1; d_call: TRBD2; clone_size: -; j_call: TRBJ2-5; cdr3_aa: CASSSQVMAGGHETQYF; cdr3_nt: TGCGCCAGCAGCTCCCAAGTTATGGCGGGGGGGCACGAGACCCAGTACTTC
v_call: TRBV2; d_call: TRBD1; clone_size: -; j_call: TRBJ2-2; cdr3_aa: CASKGQGSGELFF; cdr3_nt: TGTGCCAGCAAGGGACAGGGTTCCGGGGAGCTGTTTTTT
v_call: TRBV29-1; d_call: -; clone_size: -; j_call: TRBJ1-1; cdr3_aa: CSVEGPNWEGKRAEAFF; cdr3_nt: TGCAGCGTTGAAGGGCCGAACTGGGAGGGAAAGCGGGCCGAAGCTTTCTTT
v_call: TRBV11-2; d_call: -; clone_size: -; j_call: TRBJ2-4; cdr3_aa: CASSFRRDTLAKNIQYF; cdr3_nt: TGTGCCAGCAGCTTCCGCCGGGACACCTTAGCCAAAAACATTCAGTACTTC
v_call: TRBV5-1; d_call: -; clone_size: -; j_call: TRBJ2-5; cdr3_aa: CASSTSTGRETQYF; cdr3_nt: TGCGCCAGCAGCACCAGTACGGGGAGAGAGACCCAGTACTTC
v_call: TRBV19; d_call: TRBD1; clone_size: -; j_call: TRBJ2-7; cdr3_aa: CASSDRGILHEQYF; cdr3_nt: TGTGCCAGTTCGGACAGGGGGATACTCCACGAGCAGTACTTC
v_call: TRBV2; d_call: -; clone_size: -; j_call: TRBJ2-5; cdr3_aa: CASRTAETQYF; cdr3_nt: TGTGCCAGCAGGACAGCTGAGACCCAGTACTTC
v_call: TRBV11-2; d_call: -; clone_size: -; j_call: TRBJ2-5; cdr3_aa: CASSLDRETQYF; cdr3_nt: TGTGCCAGCAGCTTAGATCGGGAGACCCAGTACTTC
v_call: TRBV7-3; d_call: -; clone_size: -; j_call: TRBJ2-7; cdr3_aa: CASSLGPGRHEQYF; cdr3_nt: TGTGCCAGCAGCTTAGGGCCAGGGAGGCACGAGCAGTACTTC
v_call: TRBV18; d_call: -; clone_size: -; j_call: TRBJ2-6; cdr3_aa: CASSQQSPTGANVLTF; cdr3_nt: TGTGCCAGCTCTCAACAGAGTCCAACTGGGGCCAACGTCCTGACTTTC
v_call: TRBV11-2; d_call: TRBD1; clone_size: -; j_call: TRBJ2-3; cdr3_aa: CASSEVVGDRGPDTQYF; cdr3_nt: TGTGCCAGCAGCGAGGTGGTGGGGGACAGGGGGCCAGATACGCAGTATTTT
v_call: TRBV20-1; d_call: TRBD1; clone_size: -; j_call: TRBJ1-2; cdr3_aa: CSASVTGGRDYGYTF; cdr3_nt: TGCAGTGCTAGTGTTACAGGGGGCAGGGACTATGGCTACACCTTC
v_call: TRBV29-1; d_call: -; clone_size: few; j_call: TRBJ1-4; cdr3_aa: CSVTPREGSNEKLFF; cdr3_nt: TGCAGCGTTACCCCGCGGGAAGGAAGTAATGAAAAACTGTTTTTT
v_call: TRBV27; d_call: TRBD1; clone_size: -; j_call: TRBJ1-5; cdr3_aa: CASSLGGGGQPQHF; cdr3_nt: TGTGCCAGCAGTTTAGGAGGGGGCGGACAGCCCCAGCATTTT
v_call: TRBV10-2; d_call: -; clone_size: -; j_call: TRBJ1-4; cdr3_aa: CASSEIPKFSTNEKLFF; cdr3_nt: TGCGCCAGCAGTGAGATCCCTAAATTCTCAACTAATGAAAAACTGTTTTTT
v_call: TRBV7-9; d_call: -; clone_size: -; j_call: TRBJ1-1; cdr3_aa: CASSEAVPNTEAFF; cdr3_nt: TGTGCCAGCAGCGAAGCGGTTCCGAACACTGAAGCTTTCTTT
v_call: TRBV2; d_call: -; clone_size: -; j_call: TRBJ2-3; cdr3_aa: CASSEPMRGVSTDTQYF; cdr3_nt: TGTGCCAGCAGTGAGCCAATGCGCGGGGTGAGCACAGATACGCAGTATTTT
v_call: TRBV20-1; d_call: -; clone_size: few; j_call: TRBJ1-4; cdr3_aa: CSASIEEKLFF; cdr3_nt: TGCAGTGCTAGTATTGAGGAAAAACTGTTTTTT
v_call: TRBV3-1/TRBV3-2; d_call: -; clone_size: -; j_call: TRBJ2-3; cdr3_aa: CASSQAGVGTDTQYF; cdr3_nt: TGTGCCAGCAGCCAAGCAGGGGTAGGCACAGATACGCAGTATTTT
v_call: TRBV5-4; d_call: -; clone_size: -; j_call: TRBJ2-5; cdr3_aa: CASTRGSERQETQYF; cdr3_nt: TGTGCCAGTACGCGGGGTAGCGAACGCCAGGAGACCCAGTACTTC
v_call: TRBV6-2/TRBV6-3; d_call: TRBD2; clone_size: -; j_call: TRBJ2-1; cdr3_aa: CASSYSPGLAGGHEQFF; cdr3_nt: TGTGCCAGCAGTTACTCGCCCGGACTAGCGGGGGGGCATGAGCAGTTCTTC
v_call: TRBV6-1; d_call: TRBD1; clone_size: -; j_call: TRBJ2-7; cdr3_aa: CASSPRQGAAYEQYF; cdr3_nt: TGTGCCAGCAGTCCACGACAGGGGGCGGCCTACGAGCAGTACTTC
v_call: TRBV18; d_call: -; clone_size: -; j_call: TRBJ1-1; cdr3_aa: CASSPRAGEAFF; cdr3_nt: TGTGCCAGCTCACCACGGGCTGGTGAAGCTTTCTTT
v_call: TRBV2; d_call: TRBD1; clone_size: -; j_call: TRBJ1-1; cdr3_aa: CASGQGAGTEAFF; cdr3_nt: TGTGCCAGCGGACAGGGGGCGGGCACTGAAGCTTTCTTT
v_call: TRBV3-1/TRBV3-2; d_call: -; clone_size: -; j_call: TRBJ1-2; cdr3_aa: CASSLLEGEGYTF; cdr3_nt: TGTGCCAGCAGCCTCCTAGAGGGAGAAGGCTACACCTTC
v_call: TRBV9; d_call: TRBD1; clone_size: -; j_call: TRBJ2-7; cdr3_aa: CASSVTMTGVEQYF; cdr3_nt: TGTGCCAGCAGCGTTACTATGACAGGGGTCGAGCAGTACTTC
v_call: TRBV5-1; d_call: TRBD1; clone_size: -; j_call: TRBJ2-7; cdr3_aa: CASSLEGGSVEQYF; cdr3_nt: TGCGCCAGCAGCTTGGAAGGGGGCTCGGTCGAGCAGTACTTC
v_call: TRBV6-5; d_call: -; clone_size: -; j_call: TRBJ2-6; cdr3_aa: CASGGTGANVLTF; cdr3_nt: TGTGCCAGCGGAGGGACTGGGGCCAACGTCCTGACTTTC
v_call: TRBV30; d_call: TRBD1; clone_size: -; j_call: TRBJ2-4; cdr3_aa: CAWSLKTGTGGTSIQYF; cdr3_nt: TGTGCCTGGAGTCTGAAAACCGGGACAGGGGGCACTAGCATTCAGTACTTC
v_call: TRBV29-1; d_call: TRBD1; clone_size: -; j_call: TRBJ1-4; cdr3_aa: CTQGPKEEKLFF; cdr3_nt: TGCACACAGGGGCCGAAGGAGGAAAAACTGTTTTTT
v_call: TRBV7-9; d_call: -; clone_size: -; j_call: TRBJ1-6; cdr3_aa: CASSLGAGSSYNSPLHF; cdr3_nt: TGTGCCAGCAGCTTAGGGGCAGGATCCTCCTATAATTCACCCCTCCACTTT
v_call: TRBV7-2; d_call: TRBD2; clone_size: -; j_call: TRBJ2-7; cdr3_aa: CASSPRGGRNEQYF; cdr3_nt: TGTGCCAGCAGCCCGCGGGGGGGAAGGAACGAGCAGTACTTC
v_call: TRBV6-2/TRBV6-3; d_call: -; clone_size: -; j_call: TRBJ2-7; cdr3_aa: CASSYSQGSYEQYF; cdr3_nt: TGTGCCAGCAGTTACTCGCAGGGTTCCTACGAGCAGTACTTC
v_call: TRBV28; d_call: -; clone_size: medium-sized; j_call: TRBJ1-2; cdr3_aa: CASSSGYGYTF; cdr3_nt: TGTGCCAGCAGTTCCGGCTATGGCTACACCTTC
v_call: TRBV6-5; d_call: TRBD2; clone_size: -; j_call: TRBJ2-1; cdr3_aa: CASARRGYNEQFF; cdr3_nt: TGTGCCAGCGCGCGGCGGGGGTACAATGAGCAGTTCTTC
v_call: TRBV27; d_call: TRBD1; clone_size: -; j_call: TRBJ1-3; cdr3_aa: CASSFRPPDRAYSGNTIYF; cdr3_nt: TGTGCCAGCAGTTTTAGACCTCCCGACAGGGCTTACTCTGGAAACACCATATATTTT
v_call: TRBV12-3/TRBV12-4; d_call: -; clone_size: -; j_call: TRBJ1-3; cdr3_aa: CASIGDGNTIYF; cdr3_nt: TGTGCCAGCATAGGGGATGGAAACACCATATATTTT